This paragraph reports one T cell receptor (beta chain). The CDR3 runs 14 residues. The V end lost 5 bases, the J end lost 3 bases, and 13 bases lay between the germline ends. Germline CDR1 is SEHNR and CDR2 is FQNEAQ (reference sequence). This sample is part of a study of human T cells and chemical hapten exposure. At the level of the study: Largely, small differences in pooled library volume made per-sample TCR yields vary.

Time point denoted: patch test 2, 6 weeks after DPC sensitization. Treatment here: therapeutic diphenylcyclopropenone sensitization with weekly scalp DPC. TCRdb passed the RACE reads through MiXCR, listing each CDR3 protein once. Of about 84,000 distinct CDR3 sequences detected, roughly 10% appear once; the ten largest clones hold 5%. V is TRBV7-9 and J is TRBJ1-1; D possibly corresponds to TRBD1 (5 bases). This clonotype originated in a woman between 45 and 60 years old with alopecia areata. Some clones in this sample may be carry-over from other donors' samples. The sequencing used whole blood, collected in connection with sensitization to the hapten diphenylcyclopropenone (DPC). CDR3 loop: CASSLPGRDTEAFF. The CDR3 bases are TGTGCCAGCAGCCTCCCGGGCAGGGACACTGAAGCTTTCTTT.